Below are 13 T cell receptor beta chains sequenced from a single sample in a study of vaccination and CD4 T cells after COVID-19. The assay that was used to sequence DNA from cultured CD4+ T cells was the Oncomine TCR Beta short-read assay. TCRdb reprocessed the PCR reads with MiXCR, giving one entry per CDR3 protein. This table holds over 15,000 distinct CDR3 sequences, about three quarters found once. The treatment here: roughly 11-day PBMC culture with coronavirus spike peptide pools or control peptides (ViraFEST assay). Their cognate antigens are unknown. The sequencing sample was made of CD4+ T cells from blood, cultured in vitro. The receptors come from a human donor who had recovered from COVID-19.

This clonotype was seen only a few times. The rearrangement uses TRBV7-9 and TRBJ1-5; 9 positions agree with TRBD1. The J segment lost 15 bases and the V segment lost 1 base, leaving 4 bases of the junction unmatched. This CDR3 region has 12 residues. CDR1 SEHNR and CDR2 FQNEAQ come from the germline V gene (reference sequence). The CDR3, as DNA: TGTGCCAGCAGCTTAGAGGGACAGGGATGGCATTTT. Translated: CASSLEGQGWHF.

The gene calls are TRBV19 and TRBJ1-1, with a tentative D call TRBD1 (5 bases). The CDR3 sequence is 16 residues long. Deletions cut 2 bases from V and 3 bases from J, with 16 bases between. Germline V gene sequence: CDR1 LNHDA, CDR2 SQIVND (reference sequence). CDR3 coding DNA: TGTGCCAGTAGTATATGGTCGGTCGGGGGGGACACTGAAGCTTTCTTT. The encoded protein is CASSIWSVGGDTEAFF. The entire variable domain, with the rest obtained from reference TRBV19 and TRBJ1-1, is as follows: DGGITQSPKYLFRKEGQNVTLSCEQNLNHDAMYWYRQDPGQGLRLIYYSQIVNDFQKGDIAEGYSVSREKKESFPLTVTSAQKNPTAFYLCASSIWSVGGDTEAFFGQGTRLTVV.

The CDR3 reads CASGKTVGTQYF. DNA for the CDR3: TGTGCCAGCGGTAAGACGGTTGGAACCCAGTACTTC. The chain is built from TRBV6-2 or TRBV6-3 and TRBJ2-5; D not certain. This CDR3 comprises 12 residues. V lost 8 bases and J lost 8, with 15 bases in between. From germline, CDR1 is MNHEY and CDR2 SVGEGT.

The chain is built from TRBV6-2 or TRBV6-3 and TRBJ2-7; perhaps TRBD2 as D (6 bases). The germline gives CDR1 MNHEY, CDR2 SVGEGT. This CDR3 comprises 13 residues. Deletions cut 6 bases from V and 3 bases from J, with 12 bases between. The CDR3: CASSRERGYEQYF. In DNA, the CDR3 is TGTGCCAGCAGCCGGGAGAGGGGCTACGAGCAGTACTTC.

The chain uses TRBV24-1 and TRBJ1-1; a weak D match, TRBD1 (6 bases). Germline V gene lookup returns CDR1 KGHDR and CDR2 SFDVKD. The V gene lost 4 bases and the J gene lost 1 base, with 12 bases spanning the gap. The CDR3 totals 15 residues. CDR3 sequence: CATSDSGTRNTEAFF. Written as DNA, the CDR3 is TGTGCCACCAGTGACTCCGGGACACGGAACACTGAAGCTTTCTTT.

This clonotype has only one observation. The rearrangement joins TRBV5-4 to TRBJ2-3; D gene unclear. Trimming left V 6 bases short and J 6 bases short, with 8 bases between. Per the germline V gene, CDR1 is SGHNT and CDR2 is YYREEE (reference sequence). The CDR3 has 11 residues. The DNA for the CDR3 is TGTGCCAGCAAGCTAGGGGATACGCAGTATTTT. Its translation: CASKLGDTQYF.

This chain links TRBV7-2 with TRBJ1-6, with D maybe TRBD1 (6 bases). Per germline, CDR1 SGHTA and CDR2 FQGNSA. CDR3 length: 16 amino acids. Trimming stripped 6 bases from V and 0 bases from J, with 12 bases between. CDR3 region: CASRRGMSSYNSPLHF. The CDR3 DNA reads TGTGCCAGCAGGAGGGGGATGAGCTCCTATAATTCACCCCTCCACTTT.

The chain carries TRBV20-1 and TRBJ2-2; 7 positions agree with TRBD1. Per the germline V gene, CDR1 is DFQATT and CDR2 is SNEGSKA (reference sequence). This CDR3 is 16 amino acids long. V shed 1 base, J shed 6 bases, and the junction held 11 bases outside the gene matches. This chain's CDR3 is CSARGTRGWFSGELFF. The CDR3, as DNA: TGCAGTGCTAGAGGAACCAGGGGGTGGTTCTCCGGGGAGCTGTTTTTT.

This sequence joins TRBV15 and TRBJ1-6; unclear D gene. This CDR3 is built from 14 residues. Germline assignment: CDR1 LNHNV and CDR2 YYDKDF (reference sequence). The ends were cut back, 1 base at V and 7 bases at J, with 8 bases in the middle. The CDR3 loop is CATSRVGRNSPLHF. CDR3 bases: TGTGCCACCAGCAGAGTGGGCCGAAATTCACCCCTCCACTTT.

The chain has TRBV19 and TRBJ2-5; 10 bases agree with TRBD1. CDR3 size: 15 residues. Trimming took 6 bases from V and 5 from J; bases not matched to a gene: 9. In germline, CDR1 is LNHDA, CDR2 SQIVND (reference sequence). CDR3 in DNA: TGTGCCAGTAGCACGGGGGACAGGGGTATGGAGACCCAGTACTTC. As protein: CASSTGDRGMETQYF.

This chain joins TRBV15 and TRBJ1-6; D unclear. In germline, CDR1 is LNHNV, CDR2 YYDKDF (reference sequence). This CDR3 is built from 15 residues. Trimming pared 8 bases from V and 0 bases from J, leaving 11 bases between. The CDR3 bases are TGTGCCACCTTTAACCCGAGCTCCTATAATTCACCCCTCCACTTT. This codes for CATFNPSSYNSPLHF.

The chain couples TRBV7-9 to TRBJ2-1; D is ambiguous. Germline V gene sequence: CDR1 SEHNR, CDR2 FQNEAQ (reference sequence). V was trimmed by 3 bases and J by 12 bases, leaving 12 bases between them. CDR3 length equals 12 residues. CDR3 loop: CASSFQELGQFF. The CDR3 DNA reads TGTGCCAGCAGCTTTCAGGAGCTTGGGCAGTTCTTC.

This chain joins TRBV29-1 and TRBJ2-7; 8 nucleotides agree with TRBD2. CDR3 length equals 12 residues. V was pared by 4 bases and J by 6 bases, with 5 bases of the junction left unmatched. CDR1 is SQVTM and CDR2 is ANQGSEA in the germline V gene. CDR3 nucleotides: TGCAGCGTTGCGGGAGGGTCTAGCGAGCAGTACTTC. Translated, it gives CSVAGGSSEQYF.